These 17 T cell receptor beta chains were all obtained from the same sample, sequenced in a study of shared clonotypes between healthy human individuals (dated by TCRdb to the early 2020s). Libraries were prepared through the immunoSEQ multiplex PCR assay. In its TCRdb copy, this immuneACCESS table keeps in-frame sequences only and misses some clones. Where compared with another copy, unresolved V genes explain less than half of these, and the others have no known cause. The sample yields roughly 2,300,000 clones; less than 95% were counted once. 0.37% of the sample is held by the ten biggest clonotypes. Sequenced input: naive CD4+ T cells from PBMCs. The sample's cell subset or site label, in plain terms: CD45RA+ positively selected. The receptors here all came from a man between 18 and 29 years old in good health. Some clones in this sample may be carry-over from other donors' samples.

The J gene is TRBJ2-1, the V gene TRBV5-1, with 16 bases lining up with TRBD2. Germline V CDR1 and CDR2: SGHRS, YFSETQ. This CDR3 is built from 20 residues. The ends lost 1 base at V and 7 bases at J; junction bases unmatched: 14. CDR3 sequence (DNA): TGCGCCAGCAGCTTGATGGGGACTAGCGGGAGGGCACGGGTTGGTAATGAGCAGTTCTTC. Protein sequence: CASSLMGTSGRARVGNEQFF.

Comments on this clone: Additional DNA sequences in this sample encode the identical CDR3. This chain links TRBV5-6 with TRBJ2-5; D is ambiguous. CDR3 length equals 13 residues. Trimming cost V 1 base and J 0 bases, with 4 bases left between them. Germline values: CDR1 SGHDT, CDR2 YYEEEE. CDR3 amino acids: CASSLTDQETQYF. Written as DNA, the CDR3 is TGTGCCAGCAGCTTGACGGACCAAGAGACCCAGTACTTC.

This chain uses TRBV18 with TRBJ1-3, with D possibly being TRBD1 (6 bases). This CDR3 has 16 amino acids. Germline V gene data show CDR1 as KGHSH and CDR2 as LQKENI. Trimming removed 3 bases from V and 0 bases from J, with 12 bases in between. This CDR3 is CASSPTTGVSGNTIYF. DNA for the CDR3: TGTGCCAGCTCACCGACGACAGGCGTCTCTGGAAACACCATATATTTT.

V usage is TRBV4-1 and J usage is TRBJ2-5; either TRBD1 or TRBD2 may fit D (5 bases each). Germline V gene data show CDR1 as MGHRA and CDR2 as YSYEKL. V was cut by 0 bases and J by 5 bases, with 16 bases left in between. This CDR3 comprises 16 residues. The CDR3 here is CASSQENGGLWETQYF. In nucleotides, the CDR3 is TGCGCCAGCAGCCAAGAGAATGGGGGTTTATGGGAGACCCAGTACTTC.

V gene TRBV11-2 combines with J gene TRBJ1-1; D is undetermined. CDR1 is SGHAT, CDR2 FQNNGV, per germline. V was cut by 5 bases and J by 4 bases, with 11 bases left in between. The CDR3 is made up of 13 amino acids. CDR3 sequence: CASSQFSGTEAFF. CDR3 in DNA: TGTGCCAGCAGCCAATTCAGTGGCACTGAAGCTTTCTTT.

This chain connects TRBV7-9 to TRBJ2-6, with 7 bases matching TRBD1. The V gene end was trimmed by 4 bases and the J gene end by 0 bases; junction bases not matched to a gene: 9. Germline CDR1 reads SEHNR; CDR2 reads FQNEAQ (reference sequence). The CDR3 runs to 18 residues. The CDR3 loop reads CASSSIGGLVSGANVLTF. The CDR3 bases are TGTGCCAGCAGCTCAATAGGGGGCCTTGTCTCTGGGGCCAACGTCCTGACTTTC.

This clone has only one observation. For the CDR3, the DNA is TGCGCCAGCAGCTTGTATTCTCCAGTGCTGAATGAAAAACTGTTTTTT. Encoded protein: CASSLYSPVLNEKLFF. The chain carries TRBV5-1 and TRBJ1-4, with unresolved D. CDR3 length equals 16 residues. CDR1 is SGHRS and CDR2 is YFSETQ in the germline V gene. Trimming took off 1 base at V and 5 bases at J, with 15 bases between the two ends.

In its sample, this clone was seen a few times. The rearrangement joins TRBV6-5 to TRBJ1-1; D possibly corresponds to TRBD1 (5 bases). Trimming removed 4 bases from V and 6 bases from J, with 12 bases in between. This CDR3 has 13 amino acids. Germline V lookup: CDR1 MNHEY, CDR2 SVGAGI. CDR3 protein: CASSSPFRAEAFF. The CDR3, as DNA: TGTGCCAGCAGTTCCCCTTTCAGGGCTGAAGCTTTCTTT.

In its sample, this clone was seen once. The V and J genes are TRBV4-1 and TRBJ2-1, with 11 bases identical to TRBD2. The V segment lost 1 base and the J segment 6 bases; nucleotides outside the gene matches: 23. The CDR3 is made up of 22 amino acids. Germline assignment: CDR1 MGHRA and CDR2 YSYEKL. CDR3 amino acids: CASSQVYKEISGRARSGNEQFF. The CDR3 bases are TGCGCCAGCAGCCAAGTATATAAGGAGATTAGCGGGAGGGCCCGGTCGGGCAATGAGCAGTTCTTC.

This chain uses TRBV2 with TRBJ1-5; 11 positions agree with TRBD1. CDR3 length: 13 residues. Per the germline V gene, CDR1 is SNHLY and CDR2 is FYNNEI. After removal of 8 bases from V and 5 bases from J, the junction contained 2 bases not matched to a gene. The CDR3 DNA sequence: TGTGCCAGCGGGACAGGGGGATATCAGCCCCAGCATTTT. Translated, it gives CASGTGGYQPQHF.

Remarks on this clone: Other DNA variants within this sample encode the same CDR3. In nucleotides, the CDR3 is TGTGCCAGCAGCTTAGGGACTAGCGGGAGTCACGAGCAGTACTTC. This encodes CASSLGTSGSHEQYF. The chain uses TRBV7-3 and TRBJ2-7; 14 nucleotides agree with TRBD2. CDR1 and CDR2 from the germline V gene are SGHTA and FQGTGA. The V and J ends lost 2 bases and 5 bases, in that order; junction bases with no gene match: 2. The CDR3 runs to 15 residues.

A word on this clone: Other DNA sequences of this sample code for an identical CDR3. CDR3 sequence: CASSPDRVGTDTQYF. The CDR3 bases are TGTGCCAGCTCGCCCGACAGGGTTGGGACAGATACGCAGTATTTT. The chain has TRBV18 and TRBJ2-3, with TRBD1 matching 7 bases. Germline trimming cut 6 bases from V and 3 bases from J; bases unmatched to any gene: 9. The germline CDR1 and CDR2 sequences are KGHSH and LQKENI. The CDR3 extends over 15 amino acids.

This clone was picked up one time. The chain's CDR3 is CASSLVAPGNTEAFF. As DNA, the CDR3 is TGTGCCAGCAGCTTAGTAGCACCGGGTAACACTGAAGCTTTCTTT. This rearrangement joins TRBV7-8 to TRBJ1-1; no clear D. V lost 1 base to trimming and J lost 2 bases, with 11 bases between them. Germline V gives CDR1 SGHVS, CDR2 FQNEAQ. The CDR3 spans 15 residues.

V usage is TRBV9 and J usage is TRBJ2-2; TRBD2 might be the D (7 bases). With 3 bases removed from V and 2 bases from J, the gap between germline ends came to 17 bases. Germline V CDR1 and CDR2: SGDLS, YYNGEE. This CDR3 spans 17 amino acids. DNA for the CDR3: TGTGCCAGCAGCGCCTCGTGGGGGGGCCGCAACACCGGGGAGCTGTTTTTT. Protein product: CASSASWGGRNTGELFF.

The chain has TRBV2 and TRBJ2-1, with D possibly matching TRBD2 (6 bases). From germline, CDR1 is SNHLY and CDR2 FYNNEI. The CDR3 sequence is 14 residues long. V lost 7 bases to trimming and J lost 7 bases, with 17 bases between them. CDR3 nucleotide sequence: TGTGCCAGCACCGTGGAGGGAGTGGCGAATGAGCAGTTCTTC. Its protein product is CASTVEGVANEQFF.

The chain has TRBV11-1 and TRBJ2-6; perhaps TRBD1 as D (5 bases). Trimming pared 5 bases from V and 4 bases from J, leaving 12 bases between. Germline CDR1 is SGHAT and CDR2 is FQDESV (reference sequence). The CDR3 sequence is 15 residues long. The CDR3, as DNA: TGTGCCAGCAGCCTCAGGGCTGTCGGGGCCAACGTCCTGACTTTC. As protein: CASSLRAVGANVLTF.

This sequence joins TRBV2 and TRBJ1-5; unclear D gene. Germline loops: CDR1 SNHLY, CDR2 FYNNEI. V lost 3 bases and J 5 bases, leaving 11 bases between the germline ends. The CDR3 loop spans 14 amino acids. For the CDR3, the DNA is TGTGCCAGCAGTGATCGAGGCTCCGATCAGCCCCAGCATTTT. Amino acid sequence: CASSDRGSDQPQHF. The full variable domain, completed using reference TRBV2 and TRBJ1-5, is EPEVTQTPSHQVTQMGQEVILRCVPISNHLYFYWYRQILGQKVEFLVSFYNNEISEKSEIFDDQFSVERPDGSNFTLKIRSTKLEDSAMYFCASSDRGSDQPQHFGDGTRLSIL.